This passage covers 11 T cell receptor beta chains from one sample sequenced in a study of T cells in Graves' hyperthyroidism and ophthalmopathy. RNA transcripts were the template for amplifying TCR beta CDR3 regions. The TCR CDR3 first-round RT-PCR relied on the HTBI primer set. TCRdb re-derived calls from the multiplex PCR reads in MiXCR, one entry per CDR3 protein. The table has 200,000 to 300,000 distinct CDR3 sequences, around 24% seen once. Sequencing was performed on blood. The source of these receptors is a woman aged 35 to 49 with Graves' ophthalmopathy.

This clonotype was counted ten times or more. The CDR3 sequence is CASLGRTRVQTQYF. The DNA for the CDR3 is TGTGCCAGCTTGGGGAGGACTAGGGTTCAGACCCAGTACTTC. The chain has TRBV28 and TRBJ2-5, with TRBD2 matching 7 bases. Germline V gives CDR1 MDHEN, CDR2 SYDVKM. The CDR3 spans 14 residues. V lost 8 bases, J lost 6 bases, and 12 bases stayed unmatched.

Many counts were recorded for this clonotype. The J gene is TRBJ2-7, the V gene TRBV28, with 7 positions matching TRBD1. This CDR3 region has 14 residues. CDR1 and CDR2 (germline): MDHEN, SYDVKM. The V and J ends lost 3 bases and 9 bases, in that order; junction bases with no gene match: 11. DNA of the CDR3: TGTGCCAGCAGTTTCCGGGACAGAGAGCTAACGCAGTACTTC. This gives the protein CASSFRDRELTQYF.

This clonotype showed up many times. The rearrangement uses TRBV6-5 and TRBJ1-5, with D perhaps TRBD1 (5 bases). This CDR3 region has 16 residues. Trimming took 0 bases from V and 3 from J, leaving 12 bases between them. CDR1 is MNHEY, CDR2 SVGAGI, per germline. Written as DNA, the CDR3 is TGTGCCAGCAGTTACTCGACGTCGGGGCTCAATCAGCCCCAGCATTTT. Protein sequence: CASSYSTSGLNQPQHF.

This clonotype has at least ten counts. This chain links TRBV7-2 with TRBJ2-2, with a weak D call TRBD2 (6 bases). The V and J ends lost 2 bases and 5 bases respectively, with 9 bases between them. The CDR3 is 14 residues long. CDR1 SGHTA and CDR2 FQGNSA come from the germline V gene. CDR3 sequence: CASSLIGTTGELFF. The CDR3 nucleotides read TGTGCCAGCAGCTTAATCGGGACTACCGGGGAGCTGTTTTTT.

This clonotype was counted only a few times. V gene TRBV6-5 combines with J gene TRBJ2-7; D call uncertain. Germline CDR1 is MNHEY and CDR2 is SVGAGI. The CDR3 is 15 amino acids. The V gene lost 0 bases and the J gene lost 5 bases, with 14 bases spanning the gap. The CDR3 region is CASSYSGVSRDEQYF. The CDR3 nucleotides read TGTGCCAGCAGTTACTCGGGTGTGAGTAGGGACGAGCAGTACTTC.

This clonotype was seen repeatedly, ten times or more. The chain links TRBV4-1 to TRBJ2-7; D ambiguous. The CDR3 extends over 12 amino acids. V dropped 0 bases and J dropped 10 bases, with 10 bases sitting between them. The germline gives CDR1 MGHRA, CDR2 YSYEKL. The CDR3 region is CASSQEGTCQYF. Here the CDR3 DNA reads TGCGCCAGCAGCCAAGAAGGCACTTGCCAGTACTTC.

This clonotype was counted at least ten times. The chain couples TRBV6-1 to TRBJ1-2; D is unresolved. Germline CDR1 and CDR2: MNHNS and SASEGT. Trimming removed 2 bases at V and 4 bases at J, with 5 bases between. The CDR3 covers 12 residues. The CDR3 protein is CASSEFTYGYTF. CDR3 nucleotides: TGTGCCAGCAGTGAATTTACCTATGGCTACACCTTC.

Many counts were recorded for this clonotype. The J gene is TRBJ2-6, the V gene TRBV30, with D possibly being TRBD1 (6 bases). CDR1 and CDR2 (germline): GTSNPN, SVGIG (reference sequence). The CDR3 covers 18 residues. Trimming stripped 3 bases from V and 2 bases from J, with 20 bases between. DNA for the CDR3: TGTGCCTGGAGCACCTTGGGACGGACAGTCCCTGGGGCCAACGTCCTGACTTTC. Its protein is CAWSTLGRTVPGANVLTF. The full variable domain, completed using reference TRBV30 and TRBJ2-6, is SQTIHQWPATLVQPVGSPLSLECTVEGTSNPNLYWYRQAAGRGLQLLFYSVGIGQISSEVPQNLSASRPQDRQFILSSKKLLLSDSGFYLCAWSTLGRTVPGANVLTFGAGSRLTVL.

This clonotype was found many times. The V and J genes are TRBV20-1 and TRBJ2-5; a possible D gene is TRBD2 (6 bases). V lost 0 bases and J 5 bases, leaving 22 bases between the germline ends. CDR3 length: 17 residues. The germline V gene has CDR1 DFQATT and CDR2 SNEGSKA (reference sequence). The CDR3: CSARDPAGNLVGETQYF. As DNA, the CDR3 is TGCAGTGCTAGAGATCCGGCGGGAAATTTGGTCGGTGAGACCCAGTACTTC.

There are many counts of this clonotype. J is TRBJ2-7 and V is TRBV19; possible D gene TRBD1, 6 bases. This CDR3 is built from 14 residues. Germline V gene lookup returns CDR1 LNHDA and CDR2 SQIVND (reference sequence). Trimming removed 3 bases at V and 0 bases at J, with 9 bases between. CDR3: CASSIQGSSYEQYF. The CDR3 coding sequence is TGTGCCAGTAGTATCCAGGGGAGCTCCTACGAGCAGTACTTC.

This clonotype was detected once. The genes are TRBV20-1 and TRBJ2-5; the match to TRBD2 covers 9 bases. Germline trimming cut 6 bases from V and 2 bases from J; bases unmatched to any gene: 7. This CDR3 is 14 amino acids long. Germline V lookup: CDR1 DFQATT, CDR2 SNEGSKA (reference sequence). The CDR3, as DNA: TGCAGTGCCAAGAGGGCGGGAGGGCAAGAGACCCAGTACTTC. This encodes CSAKRAGGQETQYF.